This entry lists 4 T cell receptor beta chains sequenced from one sample in a study of response to subunit inactivated influenza vaccine (dated by TCRdb to 2016 to 2019). The protocol used for the library was RT-PCR. Sequencing relied on an Illumina HiSeq 2500. The public reads were reprocessed in TCRdb via fastp at Q25 and MiXCR, keeping in-frame beta chains. All rows with the same CDR3 protein become a single entry with the most common DNA and genes. The sample yields 450,000 to 600,000 distinct CDR3 sequences; roughly 7.6% were counted once. The ten largest clonotypes hold around 13% of the sample. Material: PBMCs from blood, obtained approximately 25 months after vaccination. The source is a man between 50 and 70 years old who received an inactivated influenza vaccine. Donor details come from another sample of the same person, matched by shared clones.

V gene TRBV3-1 combines with J gene TRBJ1-1; TRBD1 aligns across 8 bases. V lost 4 bases, J lost 5 bases, and 6 bases stayed unmatched. CDR1 and CDR2 from the germline V gene are LGHDT and YNNKEL (reference sequence). The CDR3 spans 14 residues. This CDR3 reads CASSPSTGGTEAFF. The CDR3 bases are TGTGCCAGCAGCCCTAGTACAGGGGGGACTGAAGCTTTCTTT.

This clonotype occurred many times. The rearrangement links TRBV12-3 or TRBV12-4 to TRBJ1-3, with TRBD1 matching over 7 bases. The CDR3 runs to 13 residues. With 5 bases clipped from V and 4 bases from J, the junction kept 2 bases outside the gene matches. CDR3 coding DNA: TGTGCCAGCAGTCCGGGACAGGGAAACACCATATATTTT. This encodes CASSPGQGNTIYF.

V is TRBV6-5 and J is TRBJ2-4; 7 bases align to TRBD1. This CDR3 spans 15 amino acids. CDR1 and CDR2 from the germline V gene are MNHEY and SVGAGI. The V and J ends lost 8 bases and 1 base, in that order; junction bases with no gene match: 8. CDR3 protein: CASRLEGAAKNIQYF. The CDR3 coding sequence is TGTGCCAGCCGACTCGAGGGGGCCGCCAAAAACATTCAGTACTTC.

This clonotype appeared a few times. The chain links TRBV6-2 or TRBV6-3 to TRBJ1-1; D unresolved. Germline CDR1 is MNHEY and CDR2 is SVGEGT. Trimming shortened V by 0 bases and J by 6 bases, and 5 bases separated the two germline ends. The CDR3 covers 12 residues. In DNA form, the CDR3 reads TGTGCCAGCAGTTACTCGAGAGCTGAAGCTTTCTTT. Residues: CASSYSRAEAFF.